Below, one TCR beta chain is given with its context. Its antigen is still unknown. This entry is derived from a study of post-analysis software for immune sequencing data. TCR beta cDNA libraries included unique molecular identifiers. The yield from about 1 to 10 million T cells was 500,000 or so cDNA molecules in total. TCRdb reanalysed the PCR reads using MiXCR and keeps one entry per CDR3 protein. The data show under 650,000 distinct CDR3 sequences, 44% seen once. Study-wide findings and caveats: Under F measure analysis, samples from one preparation batch co-clustered strongly. Higher frequency in patients than in controls was seen for 5 or 6 TRBV segments, with TRBV5-6, TRBV5-1 and TRBV20-1 among them.

The germline CDR1 and CDR2 sequences are MGHRA and YSYEKL. The CDR3 is made up of 14 amino acids. Between the trimmed V and J ends, which lost 5 bases and 2 bases, there was a span of 13 bases. The sequence was obtained from a girl aged 10 to 17 with multiple sclerosis. The chain recombines TRBV4-1 with TRBJ2-7; the D gene is possibly TRBD2 (6 bases). Specimen: blood. The CDR3 region is CASSSGDPPYEQYF. The CDR3 nucleotides are TGCGCCAGCAGCTCGGGGGACCCCCCCTACGAGCAGTACTTC.